These 22 T cell receptor beta chains were all obtained from the same sample, sequenced in a study of neurological immune-mediated disorders. TCRdb analysed the 5' RACE reads with MiXCR anew, one entry per CDR3 protein. This table has about 51,000 distinct CDR3 sequences, around 17% appearing once. Sequenced material: PBMCs. The source is a man aged 55 to 70 in good health.

There are many counts of this clonotype. The V and J genes are TRBV11-2 and TRBJ2-1; weak D call: TRBD1 (6 bases). The V and J ends lost 5 bases and 5 bases respectively, with 16 bases between them. CDR1 SGHAT and CDR2 FQNNGV come from the germline V gene. The CDR3 runs to 15 residues. CDR3 amino acids: CASSEDRPPHNEQFF. CDR3 nucleotides: TGTGCCAGCAGCGAGGACAGACCTCCTCACAATGAGCAGTTCTTC. Based on the CDR3 plus reference TRBV11-2 and TRBJ2-1, the full variable domain is EAGVAQSPRYKIIEKRQSVAFWCNPISGHATLYWYQQILGQGPKLLIQFQNNGVVDDSQLPKDRFSAERLKGVDSTLKIQPAKLEDSAVYLCASSEDRPPHNEQFFGPGTRLTVL.

This clonotype was detected many times. This chain joins TRBV7-2 and TRBJ2-3, with 11 positions matching TRBD2. This CDR3 spans 16 amino acids. Germline assignment: CDR1 SGHTA and CDR2 FQGNSA. Trimming at V came to 5 bases and at J to 3 bases, leaving 7 bases not matched to a gene. CDR3 loop: CASSELAGVSTDTQYF. Here the CDR3 DNA reads TGTGCCAGCAGCGAACTAGCGGGAGTATCTACAGATACGCAGTATTTT.

This clonotype was observed at least ten times. The chain links TRBV7-2 to TRBJ2-7; TRBD2 agrees at 13 bases. Germline CDR1 SGHTA, CDR2 FQGNSA. The CDR3 is 16 residues long. Germline trimming cut 5 bases from V and 0 bases from J; bases unmatched to any gene: 4. As DNA, the CDR3 is TGTGCCAGCAGCCCGGGGACTAGCGGGATCTCCTACGAGCAGTACTTC. It is translated as CASSPGTSGISYEQYF.

This clonotype was observed at least ten times. This chain links TRBV3-1 with TRBJ1-5; D may be TRBD1 (6 bases). This CDR3 has 14 residues. V was pared by 4 bases and J by 7 bases, with 14 bases between. CDR1 LGHDT and CDR2 YNNKEL come from the germline V gene (reference sequence). The CDR3 sequence is CASSLGRGTQPQHF. The CDR3 region has the DNA TGTGCCAGCAGCCTGGGCAGGGGTACACAGCCCCAGCATTTT.

This clonotype was picked up many times. The chain links TRBV6-5 to TRBJ2-5; TRBD1 matches 8 bases. Trimming at V came to 6 bases and at J to 2 bases, leaving 11 bases not matched to a gene. Germline V gives CDR1 MNHEY, CDR2 SVGAGI. The CDR3 is made up of 16 amino acids. The CDR3 region is CASSSQLDRGQETQYF. CDR3 DNA sequence: TGTGCCAGCAGCTCCCAGCTAGACAGGGGACAAGAGACCCAGTACTTC.

This clonotype was detected many times. J is TRBJ2-5 and V is TRBV7-2, with D perhaps TRBD2 (5 bases). The CDR3 loop spans 15 amino acids. Germline loops: CDR1 SGHTA, CDR2 FQGNSA. Between the trimmed V and J ends, which lost 4 bases and 2 bases, there was a span of 14 bases. CDR3 coding DNA: TGTGCCAGCAGCTCTTATAGCAGAGGGCAAGAGACCCAGTACTTC. It specifies CASSSYSRGQETQYF.

V is TRBV5-1 and J is TRBJ2-1; D perhaps matches TRBD2 (5 bases). Germline V gene lookup returns CDR1 SGHRS and CDR2 YFSETQ. Trimming shortened V by 3 bases and J by 9 bases, and 19 bases separated the two germline ends. CDR3 size: 15 residues. The CDR3 nucleotides are TGCGCCAGCAGCTATAGAGGGAGTCCTAACAGTGAGCAGTTCTTC. Its translation: CASSYRGSPNSEQFF.

In the case of this clonotype: One end of the junction fails to match germline, which may point to a read error. The chain uses TRBV9 and TRBJ2-7; maybe TRBD2 (6 bases). Germline V gives CDR1 SGDLS, CDR2 YYNGEE. This CDR3 has 14 residues. DNA of the CDR3: TGTGCCAACAGCCTCCGAGCGGGTCCCTACGAGCAGTACTTC. Translation gives CANSLRAGPYEQYF.

This clonotype was observed at least ten times. The gene calls are TRBV2 and TRBJ1-1; D uncertain. Germline CDR1 SNHLY, CDR2 FYNNEI. This CDR3 has 14 residues. V gave up 6 bases and J gave up 5 bases, with 16 bases separating them. The DNA for the CDR3 is TGTGCCAGCAGGAGCGGGATCCGAAGTACTGAAGCTTTCTTT. It translates to CASRSGIRSTEAFF.

The rearrangement joins TRBV5-1 to TRBJ2-2, with a tentative D call TRBD2 (6 bases). The CDR3 runs to 15 residues. V gave up 5 bases and J gave up 1 base, with 12 bases separating them. Germline-derived CDR1 and CDR2 are SGHRS and YFSETQ. This CDR3 reads CASRALGLNTGELFF. In nucleotides, the CDR3 is TGCGCCAGCAGGGCTTTGGGACTGAACACCGGGGAGCTGTTTTTT.

The CDR3 is CASSTWESTDTQYF. DNA of the CDR3: TGTGCCAGCTCAACCTGGGAAAGCACAGATACGCAGTATTTT. The chain is built from TRBV18 and TRBJ2-3; D remains ambiguous. From germline, CDR1 is KGHSH and CDR2 LQKENI. Trimming took 5 bases from V and 0 from J, leaving 9 bases between them. The CDR3 extends over 14 amino acids.

This clonotype occurred many times. This chain's CDR3 is CASSLGTVSGELFF. In DNA, the CDR3 is TGCGCCAGCAGCTTAGGAACTGTCTCCGGGGAGCTGTTTTTT. The rearrangement uses TRBV5-1 and TRBJ2-2; D call uncertain. The CDR3 runs to 14 residues. The V and J ends lost 2 bases and 6 bases respectively, with 11 bases between them. Germline loops: CDR1 SGHRS, CDR2 YFSETQ.

The table lists this clonotype with many counts. The chain is built from TRBV9 and TRBJ2-3, with D perhaps TRBD1 (6 bases). CDR1 and CDR2 (germline): SGDLS, YYNGEE. The CDR3 is 17 residues long. V was clipped by 3 bases and J by 3 bases, with 20 bases between them. CDR3: CASSGGGGRLPTDTQYF. The CDR3 nucleotides read TGTGCCAGCAGCGGAGGGGGTGGGAGACTTCCAACAGATACGCAGTATTTT.

This clonotype has a single count. The chain employs TRBV19 and TRBJ1-5; D gene uncertain. CDR3 length: 12 residues. The germline V and J ends were trimmed by 8 bases and 2 bases, with 7 bases remaining between them. The V gene's germline CDR1 is LNHDA and CDR2 SQIVND (reference sequence). CDR3 residues: CASGFGNQPQHF. The CDR3, as DNA: TGTGCCAGTGGATTTGGCAATCAGCCCCAGCATTTT.

The chain employs TRBV5-1 and TRBJ2-5; tentative D call: TRBD2 (7 bases). The V gene's germline CDR1 is SGHRS and CDR2 YFSETQ. V lost 6 bases to trimming and J lost 2 bases, with 17 bases between them. This CDR3 has 15 residues. CDR3 loop: CASIWGGPPQETQYF. The CDR3 DNA follows: TGCGCCAGCATCTGGGGGGGGCCGCCTCAAGAGACCCAGTACTTC.

This clonotype was seen at least ten times. The chain joins TRBV5-1 to TRBJ1-2; TRBD1 is a possible D gene (5 bases). CDR1 is SGHRS and CDR2 is YFSETQ in the germline V gene. The CDR3 covers 14 residues. V dropped 5 bases and J dropped 3 bases, with 14 bases sitting between them. In DNA, the CDR3 is TGCGCCAGCAGGGACAAAAGAGAGGACTATGGCTACACCTTC. Amino acid sequence: CASRDKREDYGYTF.

The V and J genes are TRBV27 and TRBJ1-2; D is uncertain. Looked up from germline, CDR1 is MNHEY and CDR2 is SMNVEV (reference sequence). This CDR3 has 15 amino acids. Trimming removed 2 bases from V and 7 bases from J, with 17 bases in between. CDR3 amino acids: CASSLTPQLRIGYTF. The CDR3 nucleotides are TGTGCCAGCAGTTTAACCCCCCAGCTTAGGATTGGCTACACCTTC.

The sample holds many counts of this clonotype. The CDR3 reads CASSPLGTDQETQYF. In nucleotides, the CDR3 is TGTGCCAGCTCACCACTAGGGACAGACCAAGAGACCCAGTACTTC. V gene TRBV18 combines with J gene TRBJ2-5; 7 bases fit TRBD1. Germline lookup yields CDR1 KGHSH and CDR2 LQKENI. With 1 base clipped from V and 0 bases from J, the junction kept 2 bases outside the gene matches. The CDR3 sequence is 15 residues long. Filled out from reference TRBV18 and TRBJ2-5, the complete variable domain reads NAGVMQNPRHLVRRRGQEARLRCSPMKGHSHVYWYRQLPEEGLKFMVYLQKENIIDESGMPKERFSAEFPKEGPSILRIQQVVRGDSAAYFCASSPLGTDQETQYFGPGTRLLVL.

Ten or more counts support this clonotype. The gene calls are TRBV11-2 and TRBJ1-1; D is perhaps TRBD1 (5 bases). The CDR3 length is 13 residues. V was cut by 1 base and J by 3 bases, with 6 bases left in between. Germline V gene lookup returns CDR1 SGHAT and CDR2 FQNNGV. CDR3 nucleotide sequence: TGTGCCAGCAGCTTAGCGGGGGACACTGAAGCTTTCTTT. As protein: CASSLAGDTEAFF.

By proportion, this clonotype is medium-sized. The CDR3, as DNA: TGTGCCATCAGTGCCGGACTAGCATACGAGCAGTACTTC. Encoded protein: CAISAGLAYEQYF. The V and J genes are TRBV10-3 and TRBJ2-7; 8 bases agree with TRBD2. Losses at the gene ends were 4 bases for V and 4 bases for J; bases not matched to a gene: 3. This CDR3 region has 13 residues. Germline V lookup: CDR1 ENHRY, CDR2 SYGVKD.

This clonotype was seen many times. This sequence joins TRBV10-2 and TRBJ2-3, with 9 nucleotides matching TRBD2. Germline loops: CDR1 WSHSY, CDR2 SAAADI. Trimming took 7 bases from V and 0 from J; bases not matched to a gene: 5. The CDR3 consists of 15 residues. CDR3 in amino acids: CASTASGRSTDTQYF. In nucleotides, the CDR3 is TGCGCCAGCACTGCCAGCGGGAGGAGCACAGATACGCAGTATTTT.

This clonotype was observed many times. J is TRBJ2-1 and V is TRBV3-1; 9 bases fit TRBD2. The germline V gene has CDR1 LGHDT and CDR2 YNNKEL (reference sequence). The J segment lost 6 bases and the V segment lost 1 base, leaving 4 bases of the junction unmatched. There are 15 residues in the CDR3. The CDR3, as DNA: TGTGCCAGCAGCCAAGCTTTAGCGGGGGCCAATGAGCAGTTCTTC. Amino acid sequence: CASSQALAGANEQFF.